This T cell receptor (beta chain) emerged from a study of T and B cells in COVID-19 patients. Germline CDR1 reads MNHEY; CDR2 reads SVGAGI. This CDR3 has 14 residues. TRB was amplified from about 250-500 ng of blood genomic DNA. TRB rearrangements were amplified by multiplex PCR with BIOMED2 TRB-A/B primers. Each CDR3 protein is one row after TCRdb ran MiXCR on the multiplex PCR reads. Altogether roughly 9,600 distinct CDR3 sequences are present, about 36% being singletons, with the ten largest covering roughly 53%. Study-wide results and limits: In COVID-19 patients, T cell receptor beta variable and joining gene use was reportedly strongly skewed. Clonality of TRB repertoires was high in active COVID-19; recovery brought above-healthy diversity and richness.

About this clonotype: The antigen is unknown. One junction end disagrees with the germline gene, perhaps due to a read error.

The sample comprised blood. This receptor was identified in a human donor with active COVID-19. V gene TRBV6-5 combines with J gene TRBJ1-4; D is possibly TRBD1 (5 bases). The CDR3 nucleotides read TGTGACAGCAGGGACGGTGCAACTAATGAAAAACTGTTTTTT. Translating it yields CDSRDGATNEKLFF.